This TCR beta chain was sequenced during a study of blood T cell repertoires in COVID-19. Turning to the study itself: Samples taken during acute and convalescent COVID-19 were collected in the United States, Italy and Spain. PBMCs, B-cell-depleted T cells, or T cells provided the cDNA or gDNA that made up the material.

The germline gives CDR1 SNHLY, CDR2 FYNNEI. This CDR3 has 15 amino acids. The junction had 10 bases not matched to a gene; V was cut back by 6 bases and J by 5 bases. Under the authors' procedure: Counts of nucleated cells, estimated from reference gene primer amplification, were obtained. The table came from immunoSEQ multiplex PCR; TCRdb's copy has only in-frame clones and leaves some out. V and J calls and clone size are given by that table; D and trimming were obtained from the DNA. The sample has 250,000 to 300,000 clones; approximately 89% are singletons. This clone came up a few times. This receptor was obtained from a woman aged 55-69 years with acute or convalescent COVID-19. The sequenced sample was peripheral blood. This chain joins TRBV2 and TRBJ1-2, with TRBD1 matching 9 bases. The CDR3 reads CASSPNRQGVYGYTF. The CDR3 region has the DNA TGTGCCAGCAGCCCTAACCGACAGGGGGTATATGGCTACACCTTC.